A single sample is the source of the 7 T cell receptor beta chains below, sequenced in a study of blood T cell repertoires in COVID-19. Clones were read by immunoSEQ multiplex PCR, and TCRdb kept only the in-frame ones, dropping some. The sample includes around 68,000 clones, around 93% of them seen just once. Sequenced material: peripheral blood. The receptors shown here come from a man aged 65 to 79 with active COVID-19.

The CDR3 coding sequence is TGTGCCAGTACAGGGTACTCCTACGAGCAGTACGTC. Amino acids: CASTGYSYEQYV. The chain joins TRBV6-5 to TRBJ2-7, with D perhaps matching TRBD1 (6 bases). Germline V gives CDR1 MNHEY, CDR2 SVGAGI. Trimming pared 9 bases from V and 0 bases from J, leaving 9 bases between. This CDR3 is 12 amino acids long.

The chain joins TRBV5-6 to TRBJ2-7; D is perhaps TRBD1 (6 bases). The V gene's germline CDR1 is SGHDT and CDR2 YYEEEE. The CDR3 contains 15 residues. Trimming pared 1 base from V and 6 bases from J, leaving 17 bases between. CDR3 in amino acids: CASSLRASGESEQYV. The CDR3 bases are TGTGCCAGCAGCTTGCGTGCCTCAGGGGAGTCCGAGCAGTACGTC.

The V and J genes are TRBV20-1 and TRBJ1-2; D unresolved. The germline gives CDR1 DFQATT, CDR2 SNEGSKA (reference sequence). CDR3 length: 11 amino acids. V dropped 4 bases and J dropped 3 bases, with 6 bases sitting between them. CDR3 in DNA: TGCAGTGCTAACAGAGACTATGGCTACACCTTC. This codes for CSANRDYGYTF.

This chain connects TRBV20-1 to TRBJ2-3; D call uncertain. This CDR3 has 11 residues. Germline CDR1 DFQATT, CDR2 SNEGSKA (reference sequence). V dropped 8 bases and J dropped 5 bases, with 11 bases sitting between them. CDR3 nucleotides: TGCAGTCTGGCGAGAGGAGATACGCAGTATTTT. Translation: CSLARGDTQYF.

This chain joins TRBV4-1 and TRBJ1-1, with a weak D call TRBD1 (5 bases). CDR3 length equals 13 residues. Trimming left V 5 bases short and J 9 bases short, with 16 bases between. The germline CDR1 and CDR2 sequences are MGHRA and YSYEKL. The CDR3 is CASSVVFGGKAFF. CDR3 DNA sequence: TGCGCCAGCAGCGTAGTTTTTGGGGGGAAAGCTTTCTTT.

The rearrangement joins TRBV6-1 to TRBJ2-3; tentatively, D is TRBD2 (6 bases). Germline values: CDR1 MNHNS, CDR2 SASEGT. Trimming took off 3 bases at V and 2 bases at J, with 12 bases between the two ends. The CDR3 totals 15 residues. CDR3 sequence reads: CASSEIAANTDTQYF. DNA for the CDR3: TGTGCCAGCAGTGAGATAGCGGCCAACACAGATACGCAGTATTTT.

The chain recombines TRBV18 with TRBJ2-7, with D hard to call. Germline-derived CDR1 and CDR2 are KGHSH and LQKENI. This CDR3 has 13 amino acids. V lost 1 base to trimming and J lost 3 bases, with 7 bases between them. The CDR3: CASSPRQDYEQYF. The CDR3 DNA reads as TGTGCCAGCTCACCACGGCAGGACTACGAGCAGTACTTC. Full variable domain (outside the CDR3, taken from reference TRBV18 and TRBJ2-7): NAGVMQNPRHLVRRRGQEARLRCSPMKGHSHVYWYRQLPEEGLKFMVYLQKENIIDESGMPKERFSAEFPKEGPSILRIQQVVRGDSAAYFCASSPRQDYEQYFGPGTRLTVT.